One sample yielded the 13 T cell receptor beta chains listed below, sequenced in a study of identical twins. TCRdb re-derived calls from the 5' RACE reads in MiXCR, one entry per CDR3 protein. The profile shows about 340,000 distinct CDR3 sequences, 9% to 15% of them singletons. This sample also belongs to another study, concerning yellow fever vaccine responses in identical twins.

Sequenced input: CD8+ T cells sorted from blood. Source of these receptors: a woman aged 18-35 years in good health.

This clonotype was seen only a few times. The chain has TRBV12-3 or TRBV12-4 and TRBJ1-1; 8 nucleotides line up with TRBD1. The CDR3 contains 14 residues. V dropped 6 bases and J dropped 7; count of bases not matched to a gene: 10. The CDR3 DNA sequence: TGTGCCAGCAGCTCCCCAGGGGGCCTGGATGAAGCTTTCTTT. Encoded protein: CASSSPGGLDEAFF.

CDR3 residues: CASSFTGQGGGNQPQHF. DNA for the CDR3: TGTGCCAGCAGCTTCACTGGACAGGGAGGAGGCAATCAGCCCCAGCATTTT. This chain links TRBV7-9 with TRBJ1-5; 8 bases agree with TRBD1. V was pared by 3 bases and J by 2 bases, with 9 bases of the junction left unmatched. The CDR3 extends over 17 amino acids. Germline V gene data show CDR1 as SEHNR and CDR2 as FQNEAQ (reference sequence).

This chain joins TRBV29-1 and TRBJ2-7; the D gene is possibly TRBD1 (6 bases). Germline loops: CDR1 SQVTM, CDR2 ANQGSEA. The CDR3 is 15 residues long. The V end was cut by 3 bases, the J end by 0 bases, with 15 bases between. CDR3 bases: TGCAGCGTTGAGACAGGATGGGATAGCTCCTACGAGCAGTACTTC. Protein: CSVETGWDSSYEQYF.

This clonotype was seen ten or more times. The CDR3 here is CASSPMRLAEQFF. CDR3 nucleotides: TGTGCCAGCAGCCCCATGAGGCTTGCGGAGCAGTTCTTC. The chain is built from TRBV9 and TRBJ2-1; D unclear. Trimming left V 4 bases short and J 10 bases short, with 15 bases between. This CDR3 is 13 amino acids long. The germline gives CDR1 SGDLS, CDR2 YYNGEE.

A remark on this clonotype: This could be a read error, since a much larger clone is one nucleotide away. It is likely a read error, because the conserved phenylalanine at the end of the CDR3 is missing. The chain combines TRBV12-3 or TRBV12-4 with TRBJ2-7, with D maybe TRBD1 (6 bases). Trimming removed 7 bases at V and 2 bases at J, with 12 bases between. The CDR3 covers 13 residues. In nucleotides, the CDR3 is TGTGCCAGCACCCTGGGGGCCGCCTACGAGCAGTACCTC. Its protein product is CASTLGAAYEQYL.

This clonotype has just a few counts. The V call is TRBV7-9, the J call TRBJ2-1; no clear D. The CDR3 runs 14 residues. V was shortened by 1 base and J by 7 bases, with 11 bases between the two germline ends. Germline V CDR1 and CDR2: SEHNR, FQNEAQ (reference sequence). The CDR3 DNA follows: TGTGCCAGCAGCTTAGAGACCATGCGGAATGAGCAGTTCTTC. This encodes CASSLETMRNEQFF.

This clonotype turned up a few times. V gene TRBV4-1 combines with J gene TRBJ1-4; the D is unclear. The length of the CDR3 is 16 residues. The V and J ends lost 4 bases and 0 bases respectively, with 12 bases between them. Germline CDR1 MGHRA, CDR2 YSYEKL. Here the CDR3 DNA reads TGCGCCAGCAGCCTCTTGAAGCAGGCAACTAATGAAAAACTGTTTTTT. It specifies CASSLLKQATNEKLFF.

This clonotype was seen repeatedly, ten times or more. One end of the junction does not line up with germline, which may come from a read error. The chain recombines TRBV20-1 with TRBJ1-5, with D perhaps matching TRBD1 (5 bases). The length of the CDR3 is 15 residues. Germline loops: CDR1 DFQATT, CDR2 SNEGSKA (reference sequence). CDR3 DNA sequence: TGCAGTGCTCGAGAGGGGTGGGACCGCAATCAGCCCCAGCATTTT. Its protein product is CSAREGWDRNQPQHF.

This clonotype was seen ten or more times. The junction differs from germline at one of its ends, possibly a read error. V and J are TRBV5-1 and TRBJ2-2; no firm D call. The CDR3 is made up of 13 amino acids. Germline assignment: CDR1 SGHRS and CDR2 YFSETQ. As DNA, the CDR3 is TGTGCCAGCAGTCCGGAGAACACCGGGGAGCTGTTTTTT. This encodes CASSPENTGELFF.

The chain recombines TRBV12-3 or TRBV12-4 with TRBJ2-7; 9 bases fit TRBD1. J lost 5 bases, V lost 10 bases, and 6 bases had no gene match. The CDR3 contains 12 residues. The CDR3 region is CATGTGTHEQYF. The CDR3 coding sequence is TGTGCCACCGGGACAGGGACCCACGAGCAGTACTTC.

Comments on this clonotype: Compared with germline, one end of the junction differs, possibly owing to a read error. The chain combines TRBV14 with TRBJ2-3; 9 positions agree with TRBD2. Germline loops: CDR1 SGHDN, CDR2 FVKESK. The CDR3 has 15 residues. CDR3 residues: CVSSQAGGRGDTQYF. The CDR3, as DNA: TGTGTCAGCAGCCAAGCGGGGGGCCGTGGGGATACGCAGTATTTT.

The chain uses TRBV11-2 and TRBJ2-1, with D uncertain. Germline V lookup: CDR1 SGHAT, CDR2 FQNNGV. Trimming cost V 5 bases and J 0 bases, with 29 bases left between them. CDR3 size: 21 residues. CDR3 in DNA: TGTGCCAGCAGCGACTTCTACGAAATTCAAAGGCGGCCTAGCTCCTACAATGAGCAGTTCTTC. Its translation: CASSDFYEIQRRPSSYNEQFF.

This clonotype was seen once. CDR3 bases: TGTGCCAGCAGCCAAGTTGGAGGTGCTATGGTCCTAGAGCAGTTCTTC. It codes for CASSQVGGAMVLEQFF. The V call is TRBV14, the J call TRBJ2-1, with a tentative D call TRBD2 (5 bases). V was cut by 1 base and J by 10 bases, with 20 bases left in between. The CDR3 length is 16 residues. Germline-derived CDR1 and CDR2 are SGHDN and FVKESK. The full variable domain, rest sourced from reference TRBV14 and TRBJ2-1, is EAGVTQFPSHSVIEKGQTVTLRCDPISGHDNLYWYRRVMGKEIKFLLHFVKESKQDESGMPNNRFLAERTGGTYSTLKVQPAELEDSGVYFCASSQVGGAMVLEQFFGPGTRLTVL.